The next 8 T cell receptor beta chains were all read from a single sample in a study of T cells after yellow fever vaccination. Each CDR3 protein gets one entry after TCRdb re-called the 5' RACE reads with MiXCR. The table records just over 300,000 distinct CDR3 sequences, approximately 3.8% of them present only once. The sample was PBMCs, taken on the day of the yellow fever booster vaccination. The source of these receptors is a man aged 18 to 29 who received the YFV17D yellow fever vaccine.

This clonotype was detected many times. The chain employs TRBV6-6 and TRBJ2-5, with TRBD1 matching over 12 bases. The J segment lost 5 bases and the V segment lost 3 bases, leaving 10 bases of the junction unmatched. The CDR3 has 17 amino acids. CDR1 is MNHNY and CDR2 is SVGAGI in the germline V gene (reference sequence). CDR3 in DNA: TGTGCCAGCAGTTATGGGGGGACAGGGGGCTCTTTGGAGACCCAGTACTTC. Translation gives CASSYGGTGGSLETQYF.

The chain combines TRBV9 with TRBJ2-2; no firm D call. The V gene lost 3 bases and the J gene lost 1 base, with 10 bases spanning the gap. Germline V gives CDR1 SGDLS, CDR2 YYNGEE. The CDR3 is 15 amino acids. As DNA, the CDR3 is TGTGCCAGCAGCGACGCGCCCCAGAACACCGGGGAGCTGTTTTTT. Translating it yields CASSDAPQNTGELFF.

The J gene is TRBJ1-4, the V gene TRBV10-1, with TRBD1 as a possible D gene (6 bases). V was shortened by 6 bases and J by 8 bases, with 10 bases between the two germline ends. Germline CDR1 is WNHNN and CDR2 is SYGVQD (reference sequence). This CDR3 has 12 residues. For the CDR3, the DNA is TGCGCCAGCAGCGCCGGGACAGAAAAACTGTTTTTT. Translated: CASSAGTEKLFF.

This clonotype occurred many times. This chain joins TRBV20-1 and TRBJ2-7; 9 nucleotides align to TRBD2. With V trimmed by 1 base and J by 3 bases, 1 base remained unmatched. Germline V lookup: CDR1 DFQATT, CDR2 SNEGSKA (reference sequence). There are 13 residues in the CDR3. The CDR3 DNA sequence: TGCAGTGCTAGAGTAGCGGGGGACTACGAGCAGTACTTC. Translating it yields CSARVAGDYEQYF.

The chain uses TRBV15 and TRBJ2-7; D not resolved. The ends were cut back, 1 base at V and 3 bases at J, with 4 bases in the middle. The CDR3 sequence is 12 residues long. The germline gives CDR1 LNHNV, CDR2 YYDKDF (reference sequence). The DNA for the CDR3 is TGTGCCACCAGCAGAGGGGTCTACGAGCAGTACTTC. This sequence encodes CATSRGVYEQYF.

This clonotype was recorded at least ten times. CDR3 in amino acids: CSAYPRDRPYEQYF. The CDR3 nucleotides read TGCAGTGCTTACCCGAGGGACAGACCCTACGAGCAGTACTTC. The chain has TRBV20-1 and TRBJ2-7; 7 nucleotides agree with TRBD1. The CDR3 is made up of 14 amino acids. V gave up 5 bases and J gave up 2 bases; unmatched junction bases: 9. The germline gives CDR1 DFQATT, CDR2 SNEGSKA (reference sequence).

V gene TRBV6-5 combines with J gene TRBJ1-2, with D possibly matching TRBD1 (5 bases). This CDR3 region has 15 residues. V was trimmed by 3 bases and J by 8 bases, leaving 19 bases between them. The germline gives CDR1 MNHEY, CDR2 SVGAGI. In DNA, the CDR3 is TGTGCCAGCAGTTATAGCAGGGACCTAGCGGGGGGCTACACCTTC. Encoded protein: CASSYSRDLAGGYTF.

This clonotype was found many times. This sequence joins TRBV6-5 and TRBJ1-4, with TRBD1 as a possible D gene (6 bases). Germline CDR1 MNHEY, CDR2 SVGAGI. The CDR3 sequence is 15 residues long. Trimming pared 2 bases from V and 4 bases from J, leaving 11 bases between. The CDR3 nucleotides are TGTGCCAGCAGTTACCAACAGGGCGGTAATGAAAAACTGTTTTTT. Translated: CASSYQQGGNEKLFF.